The rows below give T cell receptor beta chains drawn from one sample of a study of Graves' ophthalmopathy and Graves' hyperthyroidism. Each CDR3 protein is one row after TCRdb ran MiXCR on the multiplex PCR reads. The data contain 200,000 to 300,000 distinct CDR3 sequences, around 50% of them singletons. What was sequenced was peripheral blood. The receptors derive from an adult man with Graves' ophthalmopathy. CDR3s include the opening cysteine and the closing phenylalanine or tryptophan. D genes are given only for firm matches. A row's size may be missing; if present it is once, few, many or a size class.

>TRBV12-3/TRBV12-4|TRBJ2-5|NA|NA
TGTGCCAGCAGTTCACGGACTGATCTGGGAGAGACCCAGTACTTC
CASSSRTDLGETQYF
>TRBV3-1|TRBJ1-3|NA|few
TGTGCCAGCAGCCTCCGATCCTCTGGAAACACCATATATTTT
CASSLRSSGNTIYF
>TRBV2|TRBJ2-5|NA|many
TGTGCCAGCAGTGCTACAGGGGAGGGAGAGACCCAGTACTTC
CASSATGEGETQYF
>TRBV19|TRBJ1-5|NA|NA
TGTGCCAGTAGCCAGCGGGGGAGGGTGGATCAGCCCCAGCATTTT
CASSQRGRVDQPQHF
>TRBV19|TRBJ2-7|NA|few
TGTGCCAGCAGTGAGAGGGACTCCTACGAGCAGTACTTC
CASSERDSYEQYF
>TRBV10-3|TRBJ1-1|TRBD1|NA
TGTGCCATCAGTGAACCCGGGACAGGGTTCACTGAAGCTTTCTTT
CAISEPGTGFTEAFF
>TRBV29-1|TRBJ1-1|NA|few
TGCAGCGGGGGTTCTTACCAGAGAGACGGTTATGAAGCTTTCTTT
CSGGSYQRDGYEAFF
>TRBV29-1|TRBJ2-2|NA|few
TGCAGCGCACTAGAAGCGGTCAGCACCGGGGAGCTGTTTTTT
CSALEAVSTGELFF
>TRBV7-2|TRBJ2-7|NA|few
TGTGCCAGCAGCCGACAGGCAGATTCGTCCTACGAGCAGTACTTC
CASSRQADSSYEQYF
>TRBV12-3/TRBV12-4|TRBJ1-1|NA|NA
TGTGCCAGCAGTTTCGCGGACACTGAAGCTTTCTTT
CASSFADTEAFF
>TRBV7-9|TRBJ2-2|NA|NA
TGCGCCAGCAGCTTGGCTACAGGGACCGGGGAGCTGTTTTTT
CASSLATGTGELFF
>TRBV5-4|TRBJ2-2|TRBD2|NA
TGTGCCACCCGAGCGGGGGGGAACACCGGGGAGCTGTTTTTT
CATRAGGNTGELFF
>TRBV9|TRBJ1-5|NA|NA
TGTGCCAGCAGTCCCGGCGGGCCCCAGCCCCAGCATTTT
CASSPGGPQPQHF
>TRBV10-3|TRBJ1-4|NA|NA
TGTGCCATCAGTGCGTCCCAGGGTCGGGCTAATGAAAAACTGTTTTTT
CAISASQGRANEKLFF
>TRBV4-1|TRBJ2-2|NA|NA
TGCGCCAGCAGCCAAGTCCTGGATAGCGGTGGGGAGCTGTTTTTT
CASSQVLDSGGELFF
>TRBV9|TRBJ2-7|TRBD1|few
TGTGCCAGCAGCGTCGGGACAGGGGGGGCCTACGAGCAGTACTTC
CASSVGTGGAYEQYF
>TRBV6-2/TRBV6-3|TRBJ1-5|NA|NA
TGTGCCAGCAGTTACGAGGGGACGGGAAGCAATCAGCCCCAGCATTTT
CASSYEGTGSNQPQHF
>TRBV28|TRBJ2-2|TRBD1|NA
TGTGCCAGCAGTCCGGGACAGGGATTACGCGGGGAGCTGTTTTTT
CASSPGQGLRGELFF
>TRBV10-3|TRBJ1-1|NA|many
TGTGCCATCAGTGAAGGAGGGACGAACACTGAAGCTTTCTTT
CAISEGGTNTEAFF
>TRBV5-4|TRBJ2-7|NA|NA
TGTGCCAGCAGCTTGCACACCACCTACGAGCAGTACTTC
CASSLHTTYEQYF
>TRBV11-2|TRBJ2-3|NA|once
TGTGCCAGCAGCTTACAGACTAGTACGACAGATACGCAGTATTTT
CASSLQTSTTDTQYF
>TRBV11-2|TRBJ1-4|NA|NA
TGTGCCAGCAGCTTGGGGAACAGGGAAGAAAAACTGTTTTTT
CASSLGNREEKLFF
>TRBV4-2|TRBJ1-2|NA|few
TGTGCCAGCAGCCAAGACCAGGCATCAGACTATGGCTACACCTTC
CASSQDQASDYGYTF
>TRBV20-1|TRBJ2-2|NA|few
TGCAGTGCTAGAGATTTAGGGAAACGGGAGCTGTTTTTT
CSARDLGKRELFF
>TRBV10-3|TRBJ1-2|TRBD1|NA
TGTGCCATCAGTGATTCCGACAGGGGGTATGGCTACACCTTC
CAISDSDRGYGYTF
>TRBV12-5|TRBJ2-6|TRBD1|once
TGTGCCAGCAGTTGGCCCTTGACAGGGGAAAACACTGAAGCTTTC
CASSWPLTGENTEAF
>TRBV6-5|TRBJ2-2|TRBD2|NA
TGTGCCAGCAGCCTAACTAGCGGGAGGTCCGGGGAGCTGTTTTTT
CASSLTSGRSGELFF
>TRBV7-9|TRBJ1-6|TRBD1|many
TGTGCCAGCAGTTCCGGGACAGGGAATTCACCCCTCCACTTT
CASSSGTGNSPLHF
>TRBV9|TRBJ1-1|NA|NA
TGTGCCAGCAGCCGACCGGGCCCCGGGACTGAAGCTTTCTTT
CASSRPGPGTEAFF
>TRBV5-4|TRBJ2-2|NA|NA
TGTGCCAGCAGCTTGAGGCTCCCGAACACCGGGGAGCTGTTTTTT
CASSLRLPNTGELFF
>TRBV7-9|TRBJ1-4|NA|NA
TGTGCCAGCAGCCCCGCGGTTTTGGGAGCTAATGAAAAACTGTTTTTT
CASSPAVLGANEKLFF
>TRBV19|TRBJ2-1|NA|NA
TGTGCCGTATCCCGCGGCGCCAAAGGGGTTGAGCAGTTCTTC
CAVSRGAKGVEQFF
>TRBV28|TRBJ2-7|NA|NA
TGTGCCAGCAGTTTAGTAGGTTTGGGCAGGACCTACGAGCAGTACTTC
CASSLVGLGRTYEQYF
>TRBV20-1|TRBJ2-7|NA|NA
TGCAGTGCTAGAGGGAGGCGGAACGAGCAGTACTTC
CSARGRRNEQYF
>TRBV7-9|TRBJ1-5|NA|many
TGTGCCAGCAGACAAGACGGATCTGGGCCCCAGCATTTT
CASRQDGSGPQHF
>TRBV7-8|TRBJ2-5|NA|NA
TGTGCCAGCAGGGCCCGGGGTACCGTCGAGACCCAGTACTTC
CASRARGTVETQYF
>TRBV29-1|TRBJ1-2|NA|many
TGCAGCGTTGAAAGGGAGACAGGACCTGGCTACACCTTC
CSVERETGPGYTF
>TRBV12-3/TRBV12-4|TRBJ1-1|NA|few
TGTGCCAGCAGTTTCTACAGGACAGTGAACACTGAAGCTTTCTTT
CASSFYRTVNTEAFF
>TRBV24-1|TRBJ2-5|NA|many
TGTGCCACCAGTGATTTGTCCAGGGGAGATTACCAAGAGACCCAGTACTTC
CATSDLSRGDYQETQYF
>TRBV12-3/TRBV12-4|TRBJ2-5|TRBD2|NA
TGTGCCAGCAGTTTGGGACTAGCGGAGACCCAGTACTTC
CASSLGLAETQYF
>TRBV10-3|TRBJ1-6|NA|few
TGTGCCATCAGTGAGACACCTCCCCGGGGCCTAGGGGAGAATTCACCCCTCCACTTT
CAISETPPRGLGENSPLHF
>TRBV10-3|TRBJ1-1|NA|NA
TGTGCCATCAGTGAGACAGCCCGGAACACTGAAGCTTTCTTT
CAISETARNTEAFF
>TRBV9|TRBJ1-1|TRBD1|NA
TGTGCCAGCAGCGTAGAGTCCGCAGGGGGGATGAACACTGAAGCTTTCTTT
CASSVESAGGMNTEAFF
>TRBV10-3|TRBJ2-7|NA|NA
TGTGCCAGCAGTTACGAGGAGGGCTACGAGCAGTGCTTC
CASSYEEGYEQCF
>TRBV2|TRBJ2-2|TRBD1|NA
TGTGCCAGCAGTCGGGACAGGACGAACACCGGGGAGCTGTTTTTT
CASSRDRTNTGELFF
>TRBV29-1|TRBJ2-2|TRBD1|NA
TGCAGCGTTGGGGCGGGCAGGGGGAGCACCGGGGAGCTGTTTTTT
CSVGAGRGSTGELFF
>TRBV12-3/TRBV12-4|TRBJ2-2|NA|few
TGTGCCAGCAATAAATTGCGAGGGACCGGGGAGCTGTTTTTT
CASNKLRGTGELFF
>TRBV7-3|TRBJ2-1|TRBD1|few
TGTGCCAGCAGCCCCAGACAGGGGGTTTACAATGAGCAGTTCTTC
CASSPRQGVYNEQFF